Listed here is a single T cell receptor beta chain. The age range of participants was 18 to 89 years, with residence in about two dozen US areas. What the recovered Cohort 3 donors had was two negative PCRs, clearance, or symptom resolution. Data came from immunoSEQ multiplex PCR; TCRdb stores just in-frame clones and leaves some out. Found here are under 450,000 clones, about 88% of them singletons; the top ten hold 2.5% to 3%. This record belongs to a study of blood T cell repertoires in COVID-19. Study information: Sample material is recorded as cDNA or gDNA derived from T cells, B-cell-depleted T cells, or PBMCs.

Per germline, CDR1 MGHRA and CDR2 YSYEKL. V lost 3 bases to trimming and J lost 3 bases; unmatched junction nucleotides: 6. This CDR3 is 16 amino acids long. The sequencing input was PBMCs or T cells enriched from blood (not recorded which). The sequence derives from a woman aged 25 to 39 who had recovered from COVID-19. The chain carries TRBV4-1 and TRBJ2-1; TRBD2 matches 9 bases. The CDR3 coding sequence is TGCGCCAGCAGCCACCAATCTAGCGGGGACTACAATGAGCAGTTCTTC. Amino acids: CASSHQSSGDYNEQFF.